Here is one T cell receptor (beta chain) with its context. The sample originates from a study of blood T cell repertoires in COVID-19. Looking at the study overall: Some COVID-19 samples were acute and others convalescent; all came from the United States, Italy and Spain. T cells, B-cell-depleted T cells, or PBMCs provided the cDNA or gDNA that served as material.

Trimming shortened V by 4 bases and J by 0 bases, and 10 bases separated the two germline ends. Germline V gene sequence: CDR1 SGHTA, CDR2 FQGNSA. CDR3 length: 15 residues. Generated by immunoSEQ multiplex PCR, the TCRdb table keeps only in-frame clones and is missing some. The sample lists 190,000 or so clones, about 81% occurring once. Recruits, aged roughly 18 to 95 years, lived in 25 or so US areas. The TCR originated in a man aged 35-49 years who had recovered from COVID-19. The rearrangement uses TRBV7-2 and TRBJ1-5; D is possibly TRBD1 (5 bases). Material for sequencing was PBMCs or T cells enriched from blood (not recorded which). CDR3 protein: CASSSRQNSNQPQHF. The CDR3 DNA is TGTGCCAGCAGCTCTCGACAGAATAGCAATCAGCCCCAGCATTTT. Full variable domain (rest looked up from reference TRBV7-2 and TRBJ1-5): GAGVSQSPSNKVTEKGKDVELRCDPISGHTALYWYRQSLGQGLEFLIYFQGNSAPDKSGLPSDRFSAERTGGSVSTLTIQRTQQEDSAVYLCASSSRQNSNQPQHFGDGTRLSIL.